The 17 T cell receptor beta chains below all came from one sample that was sequenced in a study of T-cell reconstitution after alpha-beta-depleted transplantation in children. Construction of the TCRbeta library involved unique molecular identifiers. Using its own MiXCR run on the PCR reads, TCRdb lists one record per CDR3 protein. The sample yields about 640,000 distinct CDR3 sequences, about 15% seen once. The specimen was PBMCs from the stem cell graft donor, collected from the stem cell graft. The source is a human donor who donated a stem cell graft to a child with acute myeloid leukemia.

In this sample, this clonotype turned up many times. The V gene is TRBV7-2, the J gene TRBJ2-7; D is unclear. This CDR3 has 14 amino acids. Germline CDR1 reads SGHTA; CDR2 reads FQGNSA. With 1 base removed from V and 0 bases from J, the gap between germline ends came to 7 bases. The CDR3 is CASSLGRNSYEQYF. CDR3 in DNA: TGTGCCAGCAGCTTAGGACGGAACTCCTACGAGCAGTACTTC. Supplemented by reference TRBV7-2 and TRBJ2-7, the full variable domain reads GAGVSQSPSNKVTEKGKDVELRCDPISGHTALYWYRQSLGQGLEFLIYFQGNSAPDKSGLPSDRFSAERTGGSVSTLTIQRTQQEDSAVYLCASSLGRNSYEQYFGPGTRLTVT.

The chain is built from TRBV27 and TRBJ1-5; maybe TRBD1 (6 bases). The CDR3 length is 15 residues. In germline, CDR1 is MNHEY, CDR2 SMNVEV (reference sequence). V was clipped by 5 bases and J by 1 base, with 12 bases between them. The CDR3 DNA sequence: TGTGCCAGCAGTCGGGGGCACGGGAGCAATCAGCCCCAGCATTTT. It encodes CASSRGHGSNQPQHF.

This clonotype has at least ten counts. The chain links TRBV20-1 to TRBJ1-1; TRBD1 agrees at 8 bases. Germline-derived CDR1 and CDR2 are DFQATT and SNEGSKA (reference sequence). This CDR3 has 15 amino acids. Unmatched junction bases numbered 9, after V lost 4 bases and J lost 2 bases. CDR3 sequence (DNA): TGCAGTGCTACGCGACAGGGGAGGGGAAACACTGAAGCTTTCTTT. This codes for CSATRQGRGNTEAFF.

This clonotype has ten or more counts. At one boundary the junction diverges from the germline segment, which might be a read error. The chain carries TRBV25-1 and TRBJ2-1; D possibly corresponds to TRBD1 (6 bases). In germline, CDR1 is MGHDK, CDR2 SYGVNS. CDR3 size: 13 residues. The CDR3 DNA reads as TGTGCCAGCAGTGGCTGGACAGACAATAGCATCCTCTTC. Protein sequence: CASSGWTDNSILF.

The V and J genes are TRBV12-3 or TRBV12-4 and TRBJ2-1; D might be TRBD2 (6 bases). CDR3 size: 15 residues. Trimming removed 3 bases from V and 3 bases from J, with 12 bases in between. The CDR3 region is CASSFKEGLYNEQFF. The CDR3 DNA follows: TGTGCCAGCAGTTTCAAGGAGGGCCTCTACAATGAGCAGTTCTTC.

Many counts were recorded for this clonotype. The rearrangement uses TRBV20-1 and TRBJ1-5; D is unclear. V shed 5 bases and J shed 2 bases, with 10 bases lying between them. In germline, CDR1 is DFQATT, CDR2 SNEGSKA (reference sequence). The CDR3 totals 13 residues. CDR3 bases: TGCAGTGCTCCTACCGACGGCAATCAGCCCCAGCATTTT. Translated: CSAPTDGNQPQHF.

This clonotype has at least ten counts. The chain combines TRBV12-3 or TRBV12-4 with TRBJ2-1, with 11 bases fitting TRBD2. J lost 4 bases, V lost 6 bases, and 5 bases had no gene match. CDR3 size: 15 residues. CDR3 nucleotide sequence: TGTGCCAGCAGGGCCACTAGCGGGGGATACAATGAGCAGTTCTTC. Translated: CASRATSGGYNEQFF.

The chain is built from TRBV11-2 and TRBJ2-6, with 8 bases that match TRBD1. Trimming at V came to 5 bases and at J to 2 bases, leaving 11 bases not matched to a gene. The CDR3 has 18 residues. Germline CDR1 reads SGHAT; CDR2 reads FQNNGV. CDR3 region: CASSRWATGVTGANVLTF. CDR3 sequence (DNA): TGTGCCAGCAGCCGCTGGGCGACAGGGGTCACTGGGGCCAACGTCCTGACTTTC.

Ten or more counts support this clonotype. This sequence joins TRBV10-3 and TRBJ1-1; D not resolved. V was pared by 1 base and J by 10 bases, with 7 bases between. The CDR3 contains 11 residues. Per germline, CDR1 ENHRY and CDR2 SYGVKD. The CDR3 is CAISELGVAFF. The CDR3, as DNA: TGTGCCATCAGTGAGTTGGGTGTAGCTTTCTTT.

This clonotype occurred many times. The rearrangement links TRBV28 to TRBJ2-1; 9 nucleotides match TRBD1. Germline loops: CDR1 MDHEN, CDR2 SYDVKM. Trimming took 5 bases from V and 6 from J; bases not matched to a gene: 8. The CDR3 runs to 15 residues. CDR3 residues: CASSSPGQGGNEQFF. CDR3 bases: TGTGCCAGCAGTAGCCCGGGACAGGGAGGCAATGAGCAGTTCTTC.

A remark on this clonotype: Since a much larger clone is just one base distant, this may be a read error. The genes are TRBV20-1 and TRBJ2-7, with 12 bases matching TRBD1. The length of the CDR3 is 14 residues. Germline CDR1 is DFQATT and CDR2 is SNEGSKA (reference sequence). For the CDR3, the DNA is TGCAGTGCTACCGGGACAGGGGGCGTCTACAAGCAGTACGTC. It codes for CSATGTGGVYKQYV.

There are many counts of this clonotype. The chain combines TRBV10-1 with TRBJ2-1; 10 bases map to TRBD1. This CDR3 contains 13 residues. Germline CDR1 and CDR2: WNHNN and SYGVQD (reference sequence). V dropped 5 bases and J dropped 14; count of bases not matched to a gene: 9. CDR3 sequence (DNA): TGCGCCAGCAGTAAAGGACAGGGGGAAAGAAAGTTCTTC. Residues: CASSKGQGERKFF.

The chain is built from TRBV7-9 and TRBJ2-5; 9 bases are shared with TRBD1. The CDR3 is 14 residues long. CDR1 and CDR2 from the germline V gene are SEHNR and FQNEAQ (reference sequence). Trimming took 5 bases from V and 5 from J; bases not matched to a gene: 6. CDR3 nucleotide sequence: TGTGCCAGCAGCCGGGACAGGGAAGAGGAGACCCAGTACTTC. Translating gives CASSRDREEETQYF.

This clonotype was seen repeatedly, ten times or more. The rearrangement joins TRBV20-1 to TRBJ1-1; the match to TRBD1 covers 10 bases. This CDR3 spans 15 amino acids. Germline CDR1 reads DFQATT; CDR2 reads SNEGSKA (reference sequence). V lost 3 bases to trimming and J lost 7 bases; unmatched junction nucleotides: 11. CDR3 nucleotide sequence: TGCAGTGCTAGGGGGCCGACAGGGGGCTCCTTTGAAGCTTTCTTT. This gives the protein CSARGPTGGSFEAFF.

This clonotype occurred many times. V and J are TRBV29-1 and TRBJ1-2; TRBD1 might be the D (5 bases). V gave up 3 bases and J gave up 7 bases, with 12 bases separating them. The germline V gene encodes CDR1 SQVTM and CDR2 ANQGSEA. The CDR3 covers 12 residues. The DNA for the CDR3 is TGCAGCGTTGAGGGGCTCGAAGTTGGCTACACCTTC. Its protein product is CSVEGLEVGYTF. The entire variable domain, with the rest obtained from reference TRBV29-1 and TRBJ1-2, is as follows: SAVISQKPSRDICQRGTSLTIQCQVDSQVTMMFWYRQQPGQSLTLIATANQGSEATYESGFVIDKFPISRPNLTFSTLTVSNMSPEDSSIYLCSVEGLEVGYTFGSGTRLTVV.

This clonotype was counted a few times. The chain combines TRBV6-2 or TRBV6-3 with TRBJ1-2, with a weak D call TRBD1 (5 bases). V was clipped by 5 bases and J by 6 bases, with 16 bases between them. The CDR3 extends over 14 amino acids. Germline V gene sequence: CDR1 MNHEY, CDR2 SVGEGT. The CDR3 DNA reads TGTGCCAGCAGTCTCCCCAGGGAAGGAGATGGCTACACCTTC. Amino acid sequence: CASSLPREGDGYTF.

The V gene is TRBV5-1, the J gene TRBJ2-5; D call uncertain. The V gene's germline CDR1 is SGHRS and CDR2 YFSETQ. V gave up 0 bases and J gave up 1 base, with 7 bases separating them. This CDR3 has 14 residues. The chain's CDR3 is CASSLERIQETQYF. CDR3 DNA sequence: TGCGCCAGCAGCTTGGAACGGATCCAAGAGACCCAGTACTTC.